One sample yielded the 3 T cell receptor beta chains listed below, sequenced in a study of blood T cell repertoires in COVID-19. TCRdb keeps only in-frame clones here, not all; method: immunoSEQ multiplex PCR. The table shows about 230,000 clones, with 88% occurring only once. The sequencing sample was made of PBMCs or T cells enriched from blood (not recorded which). Source of these receptors: a woman in her thirties or forties with acute COVID-19.

The chain is built from TRBV27 and TRBJ2-7; D is perhaps TRBD2 (5 bases). The germline V gene encodes CDR1 MNHEY and CDR2 SMNVEV (reference sequence). V was clipped by 5 bases and J by 6 bases, with 20 bases between them. The CDR3 covers 15 residues. CDR3 nucleotides: TGTGCCAGCAGTCGGTATTGGGAGCCCTCTTCCGAGCAGTACGTC. Protein product: CASSRYWEPSSEQYV.

The chain links TRBV10-2 to TRBJ2-3; 7 nucleotides align to TRBD1. Germline CDR1 WSHSY, CDR2 SAAADI. The length of the CDR3 is 14 residues. J gave up 2 bases and V 2 bases, and 1 base lay outside the gene matches. CDR3 in amino acids: CASSETGATDTQYF. The CDR3 bases are TGCGCCAGCAGTGAGACAGGGGCCACAGATACGCAGTATTTT.

The chain uses TRBV29-1 and TRBJ2-1, with TRBD2 identical over 9 bases. The V gene's germline CDR1 is SQVTM and CDR2 ANQGSEA. The CDR3 loop spans 11 amino acids. The V gene end was trimmed by 7 bases and the J gene end by 9 bases; junction bases not matched to a gene: 4. CDR3 loop: CSARLAVEQFF. The DNA of the CDR3 is TGCAGCGCTAGACTAGCGGTTGAGCAGTTCTTC.